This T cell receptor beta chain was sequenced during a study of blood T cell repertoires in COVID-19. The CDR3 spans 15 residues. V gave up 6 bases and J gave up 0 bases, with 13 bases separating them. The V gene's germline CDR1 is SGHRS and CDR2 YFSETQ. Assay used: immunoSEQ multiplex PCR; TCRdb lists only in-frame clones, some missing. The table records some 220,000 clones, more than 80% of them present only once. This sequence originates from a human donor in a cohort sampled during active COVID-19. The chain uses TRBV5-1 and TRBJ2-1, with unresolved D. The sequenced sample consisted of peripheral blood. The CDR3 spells CASTDSPSSYNEQFF. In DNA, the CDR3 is TGCGCCAGCACTGACTCCCCGAGCTCCTACAATGAGCAGTTCTTC.